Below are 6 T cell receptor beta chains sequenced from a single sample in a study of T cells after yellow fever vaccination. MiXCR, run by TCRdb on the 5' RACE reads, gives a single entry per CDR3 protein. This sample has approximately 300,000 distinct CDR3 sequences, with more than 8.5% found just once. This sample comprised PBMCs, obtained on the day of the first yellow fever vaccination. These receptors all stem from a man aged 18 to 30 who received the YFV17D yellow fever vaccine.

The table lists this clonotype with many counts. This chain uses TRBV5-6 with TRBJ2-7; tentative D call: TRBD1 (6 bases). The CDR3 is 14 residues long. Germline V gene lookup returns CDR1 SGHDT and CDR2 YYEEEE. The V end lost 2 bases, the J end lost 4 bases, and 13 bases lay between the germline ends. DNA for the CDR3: TGTGCCAGCAGCTTATTGGGACAAATTTACGAGCAGTACGTC. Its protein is CASSLLGQIYEQYV.

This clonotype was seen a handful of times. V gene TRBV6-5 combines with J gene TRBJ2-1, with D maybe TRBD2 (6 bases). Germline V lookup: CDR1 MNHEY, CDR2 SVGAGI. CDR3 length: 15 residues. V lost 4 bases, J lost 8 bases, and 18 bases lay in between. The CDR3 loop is CASSSHSGLLDEQFF. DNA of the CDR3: TGTGCCAGCAGTTCTCACTCGGGACTTCTGGATGAGCAGTTCTTC.

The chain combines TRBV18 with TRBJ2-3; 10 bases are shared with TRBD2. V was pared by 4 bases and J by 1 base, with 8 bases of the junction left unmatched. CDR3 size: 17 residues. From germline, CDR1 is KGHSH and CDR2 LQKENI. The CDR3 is CASSRGGLAEGTDTQYF. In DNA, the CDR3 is TGTGCCAGCTCACGAGGCGGACTAGCGGAGGGCACAGATACGCAGTATTTT. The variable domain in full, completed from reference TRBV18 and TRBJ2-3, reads NAGVMQNPRHLVRRRGQEARLRCSPMKGHSHVYWYRQLPEEGLKFMVYLQKENIIDESGMPKERFSAEFPKEGPSILRIQQVVRGDSAAYFCASSRGGLAEGTDTQYFGPGTRLTVL.

CDR3 nucleotide sequence: TGTGCCAGCAGGGGCGACAGGTGGTGGGAGACCCAGTACTTC. Translating it yields CASRGDRWWETQYF. The J gene is TRBJ2-5, the V gene TRBV7-9, with D perhaps matching TRBD1 (6 bases). Deletions cut 6 bases from V and 5 bases from J, with 16 bases between. This CDR3 comprises 14 residues. CDR1 and CDR2 from the germline V gene are SEHNR and FQNEAQ (reference sequence).

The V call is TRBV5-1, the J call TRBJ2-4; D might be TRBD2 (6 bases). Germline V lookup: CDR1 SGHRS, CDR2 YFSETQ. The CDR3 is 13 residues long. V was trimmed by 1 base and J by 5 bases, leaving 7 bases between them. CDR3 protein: CASSLSGENIQYF. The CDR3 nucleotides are TGCGCCAGCAGCTTGTCGGGGGAAAACATTCAGTACTTC.

The CDR3 protein is CAISPGDASYEQYF. As DNA, the CDR3 is TGTGCCATCAGCCCTGGGGACGCCTCCTACGAGCAGTACTTC. The rearrangement links TRBV10-3 to TRBJ2-7; TRBD1 or TRBD2 may be the D gene (5 bases each). Germline V gives CDR1 ENHRY, CDR2 SYGVKD. This CDR3 spans 14 amino acids. V lost 6 bases to trimming and J lost 0 bases, with 12 bases between them.